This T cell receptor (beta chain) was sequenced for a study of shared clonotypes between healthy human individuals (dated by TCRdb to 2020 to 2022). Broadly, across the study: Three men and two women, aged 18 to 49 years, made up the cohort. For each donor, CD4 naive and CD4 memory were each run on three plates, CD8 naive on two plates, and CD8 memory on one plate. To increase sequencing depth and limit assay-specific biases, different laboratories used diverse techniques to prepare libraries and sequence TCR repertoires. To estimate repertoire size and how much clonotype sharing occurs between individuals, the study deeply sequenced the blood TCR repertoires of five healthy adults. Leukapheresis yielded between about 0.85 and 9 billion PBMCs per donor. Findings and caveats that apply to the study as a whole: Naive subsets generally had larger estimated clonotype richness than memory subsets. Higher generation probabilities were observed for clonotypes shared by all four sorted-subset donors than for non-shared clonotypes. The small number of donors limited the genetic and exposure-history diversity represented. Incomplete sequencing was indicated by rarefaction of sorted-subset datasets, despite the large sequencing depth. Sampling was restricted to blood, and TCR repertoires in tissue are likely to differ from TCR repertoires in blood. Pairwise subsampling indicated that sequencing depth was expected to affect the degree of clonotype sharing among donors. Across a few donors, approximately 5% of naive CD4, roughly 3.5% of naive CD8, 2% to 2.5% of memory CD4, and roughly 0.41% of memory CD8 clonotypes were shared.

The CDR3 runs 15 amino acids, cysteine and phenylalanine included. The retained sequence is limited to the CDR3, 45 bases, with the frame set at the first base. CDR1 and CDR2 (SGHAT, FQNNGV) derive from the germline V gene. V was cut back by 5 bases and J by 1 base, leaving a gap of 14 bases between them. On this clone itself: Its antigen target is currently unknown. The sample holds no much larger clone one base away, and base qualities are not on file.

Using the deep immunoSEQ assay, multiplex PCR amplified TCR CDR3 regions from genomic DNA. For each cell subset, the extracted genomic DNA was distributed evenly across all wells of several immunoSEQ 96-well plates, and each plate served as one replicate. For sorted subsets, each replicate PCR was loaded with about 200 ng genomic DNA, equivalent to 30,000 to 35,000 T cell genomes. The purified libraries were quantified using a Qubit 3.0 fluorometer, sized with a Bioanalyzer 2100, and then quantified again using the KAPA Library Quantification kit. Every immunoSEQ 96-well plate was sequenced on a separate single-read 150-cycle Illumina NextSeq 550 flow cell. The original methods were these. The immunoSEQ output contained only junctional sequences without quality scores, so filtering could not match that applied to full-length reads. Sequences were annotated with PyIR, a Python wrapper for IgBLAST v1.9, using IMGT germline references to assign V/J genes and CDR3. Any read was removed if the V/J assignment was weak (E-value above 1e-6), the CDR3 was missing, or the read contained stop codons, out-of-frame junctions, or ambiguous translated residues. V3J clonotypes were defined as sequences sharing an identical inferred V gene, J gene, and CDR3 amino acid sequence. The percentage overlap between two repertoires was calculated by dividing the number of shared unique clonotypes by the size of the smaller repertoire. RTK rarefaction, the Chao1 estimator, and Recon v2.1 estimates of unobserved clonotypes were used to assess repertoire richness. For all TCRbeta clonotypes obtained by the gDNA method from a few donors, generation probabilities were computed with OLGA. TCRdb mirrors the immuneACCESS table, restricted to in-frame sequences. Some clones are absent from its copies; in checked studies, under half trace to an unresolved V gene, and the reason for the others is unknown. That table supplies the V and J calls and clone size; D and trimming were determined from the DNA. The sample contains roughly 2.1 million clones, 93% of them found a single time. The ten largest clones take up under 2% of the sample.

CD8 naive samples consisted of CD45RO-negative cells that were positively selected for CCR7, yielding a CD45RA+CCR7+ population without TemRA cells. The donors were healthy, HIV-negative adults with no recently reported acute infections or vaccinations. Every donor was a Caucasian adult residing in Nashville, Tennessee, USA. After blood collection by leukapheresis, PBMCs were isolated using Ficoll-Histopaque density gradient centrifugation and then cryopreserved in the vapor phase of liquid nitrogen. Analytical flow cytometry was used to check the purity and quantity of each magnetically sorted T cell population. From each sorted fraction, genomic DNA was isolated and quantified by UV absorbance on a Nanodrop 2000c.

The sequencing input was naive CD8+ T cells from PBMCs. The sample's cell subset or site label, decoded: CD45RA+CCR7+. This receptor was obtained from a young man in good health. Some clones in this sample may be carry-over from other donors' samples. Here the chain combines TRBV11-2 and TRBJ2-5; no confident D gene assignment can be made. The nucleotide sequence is TGTGCCAGCAGCCGACACACTACCGTCCAAGAGACCCAGTACTTC. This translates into CASSRHTTVQETQYF.